These 7 T cell receptor beta chains came from one sample sequenced in a study of T cell responses to AZD1222 COVID-19 vaccine. Assay: immunoSEQ multiplex PCR; the TCRdb copy retains only in-frame clones and omits some. The sample holds over 85,000 clones, 86% seen once. The source was peripheral blood, collected on day 0 of AZD1222 vaccination. These receptor sequences come from an adult in good health.

Remarks on this clone: At one of its ends the junction is not consistent with the germline gene, which may arise from a read error. This chain joins TRBV29-1 and TRBJ2-7; 8 bases map to TRBD1. The CDR3 runs 13 residues. Germline V gene lookup returns CDR1 SQVTM and CDR2 ANQGSEA. The CDR3 here is CSVEGQGAYEQYF. The CDR3 DNA sequence: TGCAGCGTAGAAGGACAGGGCGCCTACGAGCAGTACTTC.

The chain combines TRBV15 with TRBJ1-2; 8 positions agree with TRBD1. With V trimmed by 0 bases and J by 2 bases, 2 bases remained unmatched. This CDR3 spans 15 amino acids. Germline V gene lookup returns CDR1 LNHNV and CDR2 YYDKDF (reference sequence). CDR3 loop: CATSREQGENYGYTF. The DNA of the CDR3 is TGTGCCACCAGCAGAGAACAGGGGGAAAACTATGGCTACACCTTC.

In nucleotides, the CDR3 is TGTGCCAGCAGCTGGCGGTCCACAGATACGCAGTATTTT. Translating it yields CASSWRSTDTQYF. The chain joins TRBV7-9 to TRBJ2-3; D unresolved. Trimming shortened V by 4 bases and J by 2 bases, and 7 bases separated the two germline ends. The CDR3 sequence is 13 residues long. CDR1 and CDR2 from the germline V gene are SEHNR and FQNEAQ (reference sequence).

The chain employs TRBV3-1 (or the pseudogene TRBV3-2) and TRBJ2-3; either TRBD1 or TRBD2 may fit D (5 bases each). V was cut by 4 bases and J by 4 bases, with 12 bases left in between. Germline V gene lookup returns CDR1 LGHDT and CDR2 YNNKEL (reference sequence). CDR3 size: 14 residues. The CDR3: CASSPGPTADTQYF. The CDR3 nucleotides are TGTGCCAGCAGCCCGGGACCCACCGCAGATACGCAGTATTTT.

V is TRBV28 and J is TRBJ1-5, with D perhaps TRBD1 (5 bases). CDR1 and CDR2 from the germline V gene are MDHEN and SYDVKM. The CDR3 spans 14 residues. Trimming stripped 4 bases from V and 1 base from J, with 8 bases between. The CDR3 spells CASSYGDSNQPQHF. CDR3 bases: TGTGCCAGCAGTTATGGGGACAGCAATCAGCCCCAGCATTTT. The entire variable domain, with the rest obtained from reference TRBV28 and TRBJ1-5, is as follows: DVKVTQSSRYLVKRTGEKVFLECVQDMDHENMFWYRQDPGLGLRLIYFSYDVKMKEKGDIPEGYSVSREKKERFSLILESASTNQTSMYLCASSYGDSNQPQHFGDGTRLSIL.

This chain connects TRBV5-1 to TRBJ1-4; tentatively, D is TRBD1 (5 bases). The germline gives CDR1 SGHRS, CDR2 YFSETQ. The V gene lost 3 bases and the J gene lost 6 bases, with 12 bases spanning the gap. CDR3 size: 14 residues. Here the CDR3 DNA reads TGCGCCAGCAGCTCAGGGTTTTTGGATGAAAAACTGTTTTTT. Its protein is CASSSGFLDEKLFF.

The rearrangement uses TRBV19 and TRBJ2-1; D might be TRBD2 (6 bases). V gave up 5 bases and J gave up 2 bases, with 13 bases separating them. Germline CDR1 reads LNHDA; CDR2 reads SQIVND (reference sequence). The CDR3 contains 15 residues. The CDR3 protein is CASSQGLPPYNEQFF. CDR3 DNA: TGTGCCAGTAGTCAGGGACTCCCTCCCTACAATGAGCAGTTCTTC.